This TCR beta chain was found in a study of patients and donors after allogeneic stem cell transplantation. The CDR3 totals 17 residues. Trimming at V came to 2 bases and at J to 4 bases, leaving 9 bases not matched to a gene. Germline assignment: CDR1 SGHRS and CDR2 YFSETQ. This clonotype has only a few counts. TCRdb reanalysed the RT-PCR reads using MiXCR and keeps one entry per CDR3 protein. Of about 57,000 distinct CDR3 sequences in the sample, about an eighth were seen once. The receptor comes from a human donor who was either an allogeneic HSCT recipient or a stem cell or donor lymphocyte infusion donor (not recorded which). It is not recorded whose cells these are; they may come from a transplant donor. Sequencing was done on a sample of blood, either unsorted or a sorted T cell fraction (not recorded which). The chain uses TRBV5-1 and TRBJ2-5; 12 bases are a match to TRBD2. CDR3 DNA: TGCGCCAGCAGCTTTCGACTAGCGGGAGAGCTTGGAGAGACCCAGTACTTC. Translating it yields CASSFRLAGELGETQYF.